This entry features one T cell receptor beta chain sequence. What it recognizes is unknown. On sorted subsets, replicate PCRs used 200 to 250 ng DNA, or about 30,000 T cell genomes. Generated by immunoSEQ multiplex PCR, the TCRdb table keeps only in-frame clones and is missing some. The sample records some 1.5 million clones, more than 95% being singletons. These data belong to a study of shared clonotypes between healthy human individuals. Study in general: Researchers assigned three CD4 naive, three CD4 memory, two CD8 naive and one CD8 memory plate to each donor. Study findings and constraints: As a rule, naive subsets had a larger estimated richness than memory subsets. Rarefaction showed sorted-subset sequencing was incomplete despite large depth.

V was clipped by 4 bases and J by 0 bases; unmatched bases: 6. Germline loops: CDR1 SGHRS, CDR2 YFSETQ. The CDR3 has 19 amino acids. This TCR was recovered from a young man in good health. V is TRBV5-1 and J is TRBJ2-2, with TRBD2 matching 16 bases. The specimen was naive CD4+ T cells sorted from blood. Stated subset: CD45RA+ positively selected. In DNA form, the CDR3 reads TGCGCCAGCAGCCCATGGGGACTAGCGGGAGGGTCGAACACCGGGGAGCTGTTTTTT. Its translation: CASSPWGLAGGSNTGELFF.